Below are 21 T cell receptor beta chains sequenced from a single sample in a study of T cell responses to AZD1222 COVID-19 vaccine. Using immunoSEQ multiplex PCR, the repertoire was profiled, and TCRdb retains in-frame clones only, with some absent. The sample includes 140,000 to 150,000 clones, 75% to 95% seen only once; the top ten take around 2.8%. Sequenced material: peripheral blood, taken on day 0 of MenACWY control vaccination. Receptors were obtained from an adult in good health.

The rearrangement joins TRBV7-3 to TRBJ2-4, with 10 bases fitting TRBD1. The V segment lost 4 bases and the J segment 0 bases; nucleotides outside the gene matches: 9. Per the germline V gene, CDR1 is SGHTA and CDR2 is FQGTGA. The CDR3 covers 18 residues. The CDR3 nucleotides are TGTGCCAGCAGCTCCTGGACAGGGGGGATAATAGCCAAAAACATTCAGTACTTC. Its protein is CASSSWTGGIIAKNIQYF.

The V call is TRBV3-1 (or the pseudogene TRBV3-2), the J call TRBJ1-1; D not certain. The CDR3 spans 12 residues. CDR1 is LGHDT, CDR2 YNNKEL, per germline (reference sequence). The V end was cut by 6 bases, the J end by 10 bases, with 15 bases between. The CDR3 bases are TGTGCCAGCAGGCTCTCCCCAGGAAGAGCTTTCTTT. Translated: CASRLSPGRAFF.

The V and J genes are TRBV7-6 and TRBJ1-4; weak D call: TRBD1 (6 bases). This CDR3 region has 15 residues. The V gene's germline CDR1 is SGHVS and CDR2 FNYEAQ. V lost 0 bases, J lost 4 bases, and 9 bases lay in between. The CDR3 is CASSLAGGLNEKLFF. DNA for the CDR3: TGTGCCAGCAGCTTAGCGGGGGGGCTTAATGAAAAACTGTTTTTT.

This clone was detected only once. V usage is TRBV3-1 (or the pseudogene TRBV3-2) and J usage is TRBJ1-1; no definite D call. CDR3 size: 14 residues. Per the germline V gene, CDR1 is LGHDT and CDR2 is YNNKEL (reference sequence). The V gene lost 1 base and the J gene lost 2 bases, with 8 bases spanning the gap. In DNA, the CDR3 is TGTGCCAGCAGCCAAGTCGCCCAAAACACTGAAGCTTTCTTT. Translated: CASSQVAQNTEAFF.

This chain joins TRBV10-1 and TRBJ2-1, with 8 positions matching TRBD2. The V gene's germline CDR1 is WNHNN and CDR2 SYGVQD (reference sequence). The CDR3 is 17 residues long. V lost 0 bases, J lost 2 bases, and 6 bases stayed unmatched. Here the CDR3 reads CASSESASGFPYNEQFF. In DNA form, the CDR3 reads TGCGCCAGCAGTGAGTCGGCTAGCGGGTTCCCCTACAATGAGCAGTTCTTC.

V gene TRBV6-5 combines with J gene TRBJ2-7; D remains ambiguous. The V and J ends lost 6 bases and 6 bases respectively, with 9 bases between them. This CDR3 has 11 amino acids. Germline CDR1 reads MNHEY; CDR2 reads SVGAGI. In DNA, the CDR3 is TGTGCCAGCAGCTCCCTGGGCGAGCAGTACTTC. Its translation: CASSSLGEQYF.

This clone has more than one count but fewer than ten. CDR3 loop: CASSPRQEISYNSPLHF. DNA for the CDR3: TGTGCCAGTAGTCCTAGACAGGAGATCTCCTATAATTCACCCCTCCACTTT. V is TRBV19 and J is TRBJ1-6, with D perhaps matching TRBD1 (6 bases). Germline CDR1 is LNHDA and CDR2 is SQIVND (reference sequence). This CDR3 region has 17 residues. V gave up 5 bases and J gave up 0 bases, with 14 bases separating them.

This chain joins TRBV9 and TRBJ1-1, with unresolved D. The CDR3 length is 15 residues. Germline CDR1 and CDR2: SGDLS and YYNGEE. V lost 4 bases and J 1 base, leaving 14 bases between the germline ends. The CDR3 protein is CASSPILGGNTEAFF. The CDR3 DNA sequence: TGTGCCAGCAGCCCAATACTGGGCGGGAACACTGAAGCTTTCTTT. Full variable domain (missing parts from reference TRBV9 and TRBJ1-1): DSGVTQTPKHLITATGQRVTLRCSPRSGDLSVYWYQQSLDQGLQFLIQYYNGEERAKGNILERFSAQQFPDLHSELNLSSLELGDSALYFCASSPILGGNTEAFFGQGTRLTVV.

The J gene is TRBJ2-1, the V gene TRBV27, with 9 bases aligning to TRBD2. This CDR3 is 17 amino acids long. Germline values: CDR1 MNHEY, CDR2 SMNVEV (reference sequence). Unmatched junction bases numbered 14, after V lost 7 bases and J lost 4 bases. The CDR3 sequence is CASNSFAGGPVYNEQFF. In DNA, the CDR3 is TGTGCCAGCAACTCCTTTGCGGGAGGGCCTGTGTACAATGAGCAGTTCTTC.

This clone was detected a few times. The rearrangement uses TRBV5-5 and TRBJ1-1; no definite D call. With 4 bases removed from V and 4 bases from J, the gap between germline ends came to 14 bases. Per germline, CDR1 SGHKS and CDR2 YYEKEE (reference sequence). There are 14 residues in the CDR3. The CDR3 coding sequence is TGTGCCAGCAGCCGGATCGACTCTACCACTGAAGCTTTCTTT. Residues: CASSRIDSTTEAFF.

The V and J genes are TRBV10-3 and TRBJ1-5, with D maybe TRBD1 (5 bases). CDR3 length: 12 amino acids. In germline, CDR1 is ENHRY, CDR2 SYGVKD. The germline V and J ends were trimmed by 6 bases and 5 bases, with 8 bases remaining between them. The CDR3 coding sequence is TGTGCCATCAGGGGGGGGGATCAGCCCCAGCATTTT. Translation: CAIRGGDQPQHF.

This clone is a singleton in its sample. This rearrangement joins TRBV9 to TRBJ1-2; D is unclear. Between the trimmed V and J ends, which lost 4 bases and 1 base, there was a span of 11 bases. The CDR3 totals 14 residues. From germline, CDR1 is SGDLS and CDR2 YYNGEE. In DNA, the CDR3 is TGTGCCAGCAGCCCAGCGGCAGATAACTATGGCTACACCTTC. Translated, it gives CASSPAADNYGYTF.

The rearrangement uses TRBV6-6 and TRBJ1-6; the D is unclear. Germline V gene data show CDR1 as MNHNY and CDR2 as SVGAGI (reference sequence). The germline V and J ends were trimmed by 2 bases and 6 bases, with 11 bases remaining between them. This CDR3 is 15 amino acids long. The CDR3 bases are TGTGCCAGCAGTTACCAAGGGCAGGCTAATTCACCCCTCCACTTT. It encodes CASSYQGQANSPLHF.

This chain uses TRBV27 with TRBJ1-1, with 8 bases aligning to TRBD1. Germline values: CDR1 MNHEY, CDR2 SMNVEV (reference sequence). The V and J ends lost 7 bases and 5 bases, in that order; junction bases with no gene match: 6. The CDR3 loop spans 13 amino acids. CDR3 in DNA: TGTGCCAGCAAAGGACAGGGATATACTGAAGCTTTCTTT. This codes for CASKGQGYTEAFF.

The chain carries TRBV3-1 (or the pseudogene TRBV3-2) and TRBJ1-1, with TRBD1 matching 11 bases. This CDR3 comprises 13 residues. Germline CDR1 LGHDT, CDR2 YNNKEL (reference sequence). Unmatched junction bases numbered 0, after V lost 1 base and J lost 8 bases. DNA of the CDR3: TGTGCCAGCAGCCAAGGGACAGGGGGCGAAGCTTTCTTT. Its translation: CASSQGTGGEAFF.

The chain has TRBV7-9 and TRBJ2-3; TRBD2 matches at 7 bases. The CDR3 loop spans 11 amino acids. Germline loops: CDR1 SEHNR, CDR2 FQNEAQ (reference sequence). J gave up 4 bases and V 8 bases, and 0 bases lay outside the gene matches. The CDR3 DNA follows: TGTGCCAGCGGACTAGCAGATACGCAGTATTTT. It yields the protein CASGLADTQYF.

The rearrangement links TRBV21-1 to TRBJ1-6; the table's D call of TRBD1 was not tested on the DNA. TRBV21-1 is designated a pseudogene. This CDR3 is built from 14 residues. CDR3 nucleotide sequence: TGTGCCAGCAGCAAAGGGACAGAAAATTCACCCCTCCACTTT. Amino acids: CASSKGTENSPLHF.

The chain couples TRBV18 to TRBJ1-2, with 10 bases aligning to TRBD1. After removal of 2 bases from V and 5 bases from J, the junction contained 2 bases not matched to a gene. Germline CDR1 is KGHSH and CDR2 is LQKENI. The CDR3 has 14 residues. DNA for the CDR3: TGTGCCAGCTCACCAGGGACAGGGGAGTATGGCTACACCTTC. Translating it yields CASSPGTGEYGYTF.

The chain joins TRBV3-1 (or the pseudogene TRBV3-2) to TRBJ1-6; the D is unclear. V lost 4 bases, J lost 7 bases, and 11 bases lay in between. CDR1 LGHDT and CDR2 YNNKEL come from the germline V gene (reference sequence). The length of the CDR3 is 14 residues. The CDR3 DNA follows: TGTGCCAGCAGCCCTGAAGGGTACAATTCACCCCTCCACTTT. As protein: CASSPEGYNSPLHF.

The V call is TRBV9, the J call TRBJ1-4, with 9 nucleotides matching TRBD1. V was pared by 4 bases and J by 0 bases, with 10 bases of the junction left unmatched. Germline V CDR1 and CDR2: SGDLS, YYNGEE. The CDR3 contains 18 residues. The CDR3 reads CASSSPGQGTSTNEKLFF. The DNA for the CDR3 is TGTGCCAGCAGCTCCCCCGGACAGGGGACTTCAACTAATGAAAAACTGTTTTTT.

The V call is TRBV2, the J call TRBJ2-2, with D maybe TRBD1 (5 bases). The CDR3 has 14 residues. CDR1 is SNHLY and CDR2 is FYNNEI in the germline V gene. The germline V and J ends were trimmed by 2 bases and 4 bases, with 8 bases remaining between them. CDR3 DNA: TGTGCCAGCAGTGAACAGGGATTCACCGGGGAGCTGTTTTTT. This codes for CASSEQGFTGELFF. Based on the CDR3 plus reference TRBV2 and TRBJ2-2, the full variable domain is EPEVTQTPSHQVTQMGQEVILRCVPISNHLYFYWYRQILGQKVEFLVSFYNNEISEKSEIFDDQFSVERPDGSNFTLKIRSTKLEDSAMYFCASSEQGFTGELFFGEGSRLTVL.